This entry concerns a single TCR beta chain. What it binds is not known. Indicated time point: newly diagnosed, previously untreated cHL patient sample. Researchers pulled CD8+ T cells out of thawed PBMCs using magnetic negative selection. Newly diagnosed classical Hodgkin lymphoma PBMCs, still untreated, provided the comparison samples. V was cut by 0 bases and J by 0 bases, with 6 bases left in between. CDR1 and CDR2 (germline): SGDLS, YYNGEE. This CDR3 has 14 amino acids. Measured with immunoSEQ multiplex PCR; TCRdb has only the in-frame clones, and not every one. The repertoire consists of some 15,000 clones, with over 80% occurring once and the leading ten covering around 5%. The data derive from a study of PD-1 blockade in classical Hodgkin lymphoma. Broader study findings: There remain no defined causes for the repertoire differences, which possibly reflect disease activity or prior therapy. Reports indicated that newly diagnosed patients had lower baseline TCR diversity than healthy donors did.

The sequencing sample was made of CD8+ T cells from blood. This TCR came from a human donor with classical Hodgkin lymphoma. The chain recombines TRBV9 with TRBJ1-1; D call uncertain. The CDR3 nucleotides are TGTGCCAGCAGCGTAGCCGGTATGAACACTGAAGCTTTCTTT. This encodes CASSVAGMNTEAFF.